The 17 T cell receptor beta chains below all came from one sample that was sequenced in a study of regulatory T cells in long-lasting Graves disease. Combining iRepertoire HTBI primers with Arm-PCR of CDR3 regions, the authors built TCR beta libraries. TCRdb redid the calling of the multiplex PCR reads with MiXCR, one entry per CDR3 protein. This sample has roughly 430,000 distinct CDR3 sequences, with under 25% found just once. Time point of the sample: persistent/refractory GD, antithyroid drugs over 5 years with positive TRAb. Generation of the TCR library employed RNA extracted from PBMCs. The sample in question was peripheral blood mononuclear cells (PBMCs), obtained when the disease was refractory, from a patient treated with antithyroid drugs. Every receptor here comes from a female donor with Graves disease.

This clonotype was picked up many times. The V call is TRBV20-1, the J call TRBJ2-7, with 7 bases aligning to TRBD2. The germline V gene encodes CDR1 DFQATT and CDR2 SNEGSKA (reference sequence). The CDR3 totals 12 residues. V shed 6 bases, J shed 2 bases, and the junction held 4 bases outside the gene matches. In nucleotides, the CDR3 is TGCAGTGCCGGACTAGGAACCTACGAGCAGTACTTC. Encoded protein: CSAGLGTYEQYF.

This clonotype was found once. Possible read error: a much larger clone is one base away. The chain links TRBV5-1 to TRBJ2-7; D is ambiguous. This CDR3 has 13 amino acids. Germline V gene lookup returns CDR1 SGHRS and CDR2 YFSETQ. CDR3 loop: CASSMGSSYERYF. In DNA form, the CDR3 reads TGCGCCAGCAGCATGGGTAGCTCCTACGAGCGGTACTTC.

This clonotype has at least ten counts. The chain couples TRBV11-2 to TRBJ1-1; D is ambiguous. V lost 0 bases and J 1 base, leaving 9 bases between the germline ends. Germline V gene lookup returns CDR1 SGHAT and CDR2 FQNNGV. The CDR3 has 15 amino acids. Here the CDR3 DNA reads TGTGCCAGCAGCTTAGATCCCAGCGCGAACACTGAAGCTTTCTTT. Translated, it gives CASSLDPSANTEAFF.

This sequence joins TRBV7-3 and TRBJ2-4, with TRBD2 identical over 14 bases. The V gene end was trimmed by 0 bases and the J gene end by 5 bases; junction bases not matched to a gene: 9. The germline gives CDR1 SGHTA, CDR2 FQGTGA. The CDR3 sequence is 19 residues long. The DNA for the CDR3 is TGTGCCAGCAGCTTAACAGGGGCGACTAGCGGGAGGGCCGAAAACATTCAGTACTTC. Residues: CASSLTGATSGRAENIQYF.

In its sample, this clonotype was seen a few times. The chain couples TRBV6-1 to TRBJ1-3; D unclear. With 5 bases removed from V and 3 bases from J, the gap between germline ends came to 11 bases. CDR3 size: 14 residues. Germline V gene data show CDR1 as MNHNS and CDR2 as SASEGT. The CDR3 protein is CASSPDPDGNTIYF. The DNA for the CDR3 is TGTGCCAGCAGTCCCGACCCAGATGGAAACACCATATATTTT.

As to this clonotype: A much more abundant neighbour one base away suggests this may be a read error. The chain joins TRBV19 to TRBJ2-7, with TRBD2 as a possible D gene (6 bases). The CDR3 is made up of 13 amino acids. Germline V gives CDR1 LNHDA, CDR2 SQIVND (reference sequence). In DNA, the CDR3 is TGTGCCAGCGCCGCGGGATCATCCTACGAGCAGCACTTC. Translation: CASAAGSSYEQHF.

The chain carries TRBV14 and TRBJ1-2; D unresolved. The CDR3 extends over 15 amino acids. Trimming left V 0 bases short and J 4 bases short, with 12 bases between. CDR1 and CDR2 (germline): SGHDN, FVKESK. The chain's CDR3 is CASSQDSLNFYGYTF. The CDR3 region has the DNA TGTGCCAGCAGCCAAGATTCCCTTAACTTCTATGGCTACACCTTC.

This clonotype showed up just a few times. The chain is built from TRBV4-1 and TRBJ1-5, with unresolved D. Germline values: CDR1 MGHRA, CDR2 YSYEKL. This CDR3 contains 14 residues. V lost 0 bases and J lost 5, with 8 bases in between. CDR3: CASSQETEDQPQHF. CDR3 sequence (DNA): TGCGCCAGCAGCCAAGAGACCGAAGATCAGCCCCAGCATTTT.

This clonotype was observed at least ten times. The junction departs from the called germline gene at one end, perhaps through a read error. The chain links TRBV20-1 to TRBJ2-5, with D perhaps TRBD1 (5 bases). This CDR3 is built from 13 residues. Germline assignment: CDR1 DFQATT and CDR2 SNEGSKA (reference sequence). CDR3 in DNA: TGCAGTGCGAGAGTTTCAGACCTAGGGGCCCAGTACTTC. Its protein product is CSARVSDLGAQYF.

This clonotype was seen once. A read error may be the cause here, since a much bigger clone is one base away. The chain employs TRBV6-6 and TRBJ2-5, with D possibly being TRBD2 (6 bases). This CDR3 has 18 amino acids. With 0 bases removed from V and 3 bases from J, the gap between germline ends came to 20 bases. CDR1 and CDR2 from the germline V gene are MNHNY and SVGAGI (reference sequence). The chain's CDR3 is CASSYSRPGPAGKETQYF. The CDR3 DNA follows: TGTGCCAGCAGTTACTCGAGGCCGGGGCCAGCGGGTAAAGAGACCCAGTACTTC.

This clonotype came up many times. The V call is TRBV20-1, the J call TRBJ2-6; D unresolved. Germline CDR1 and CDR2: DFQATT and SNEGSKA (reference sequence). Deletions cut 4 bases from V and 4 bases from J, with 2 bases between. The CDR3 consists of 11 residues. Here the CDR3 DNA reads TGCAGTGCTATCGGGGCCAACGTCCTGACTTTC. This sequence encodes CSAIGANVLTF.

V and J are TRBV2 and TRBJ2-1; the D is unclear. The CDR3 spans 13 residues. CDR1 and CDR2 from the germline V gene are SNHLY and FYNNEI. V shed 3 bases and J shed 6 bases, with 9 bases lying between them. The CDR3 protein is CASSDPNLNEQFF. The CDR3 nucleotides are TGTGCCAGCAGTGATCCGAACCTCAATGAGCAGTTCTTC.

In this sample, this clonotype turned up a few times. The chain joins TRBV27 to TRBJ2-2; no definite D call. Per the germline V gene, CDR1 is MNHEY and CDR2 is SMNVEV (reference sequence). The CDR3 length is 13 residues. Trimming stripped 7 bases from V and 6 bases from J, with 12 bases between. The CDR3 is CASMEWKAGELFF. Written as DNA, the CDR3 is TGTGCCAGCATGGAATGGAAGGCCGGGGAGCTGTTTTTT.

At least ten counts were recorded for this clonotype. The chain uses TRBV10-3 and TRBJ2-5; perhaps TRBD2 as D (6 bases). Trimming removed 2 bases from V and 2 bases from J, with 12 bases in between. The CDR3 runs 15 residues. Germline CDR1 and CDR2: ENHRY and SYGVKD. The CDR3 DNA is TGTGCCATCAGTGAGACGACTAGTCCTCAAGAGACCCAGTACTTC. This translates into CAISETTSPQETQYF.

This clonotype has a count of ten or more. V usage is TRBV6-5 and J usage is TRBJ2-5; D unresolved. Germline CDR1 reads MNHEY; CDR2 reads SVGAGI. Trimming took off 3 bases at V and 3 bases at J, with 14 bases between the two ends. The CDR3 sequence is 15 residues long. The DNA for the CDR3 is TGTGCCAGCAGTTATTCCACTGACTGGAAAGAGACCCAGTACTTC. This codes for CASSYSTDWKETQYF.

This clonotype was observed at least ten times. The rearrangement joins TRBV2 to TRBJ2-5; D is uncertain. V dropped 2 bases and J dropped 2 bases, with 9 bases sitting between them. The germline CDR1 and CDR2 sequences are SNHLY and FYNNEI. The CDR3 is 14 amino acids. The DNA of the CDR3 is TGTGCCAGCAGTGAATACAGATTACAAGAGACCCAGTACTTC. It specifies CASSEYRLQETQYF. Drawing the rest from reference TRBV2 and TRBJ2-5, the complete variable domain is EPEVTQTPSHQVTQMGQEVILRCVPISNHLYFYWYRQILGQKVEFLVSFYNNEISEKSEIFDDQFSVERPDGSNFTLKIRSTKLEDSAMYFCASSEYRLQETQYFGPGTRLLVL.

This clonotype was observed at least ten times. The V and J genes are TRBV11-2 and TRBJ1-1; D uncertain. The CDR3 covers 14 residues. V lost 4 bases and J 0 bases, leaving 9 bases between the germline ends. Germline V gene sequence: CDR1 SGHAT, CDR2 FQNNGV. CDR3 region: CASSSLGMNTEAFF. CDR3 nucleotides: TGTGCCAGCAGCTCCCTCGGAATGAACACTGAAGCTTTCTTT.